The 10 T cell receptor beta chains listed next were all sequenced from one sample in a study of T-cell reconstitution after alpha-beta-depleted transplantation in children. A TCRbeta library incorporating unique molecular identifiers was prepared. TCRdb re-called the PCR reads with MiXCR, one entry per CDR3 protein. In the table there are some 830,000 distinct CDR3 sequences, around 17% of which are singletons. The material sequenced was PBMCs, mostly from graft donor cells, taken 360 days after TCRalphabeta/CD19-depleted stem cell transplant. Source of these receptors: a male patient younger than 18 who had a stem cell transplant for acute lymphoblastic leukemia, so the T cells may come from the graft donor.

This chain joins TRBV2 and TRBJ1-1, with 12 nucleotides matching TRBD1. J gave up 2 bases and V 11 bases, and 18 bases lay outside the gene matches. Germline-derived CDR1 and CDR2 are SNHLY and FYNNEI. This CDR3 has 18 residues. The CDR3 spells CAFCSKPGQGAENTEAFF. CDR3 bases: TGTGCCTTCTGCTCAAAGCCGGGACAGGGGGCCGAAAACACTGAAGCTTTCTTT.

This sequence joins TRBV30 and TRBJ2-1; TRBD2 aligns across 9 bases. The CDR3 covers 16 residues. The J segment lost 9 bases and the V segment lost 7 bases, leaving 19 bases of the junction unmatched. The germline V gene has CDR1 GTSNPN and CDR2 SVGIG (reference sequence). The CDR3 sequence is CAYKPLAGGMISEQFF. The DNA for the CDR3 is TGTGCCTATAAACCTTTGGCGGGAGGGATGATTAGTGAGCAGTTCTTC.

V and J are TRBV20-1 and TRBJ2-3; 10 bases agree with TRBD2. V lost 1 base, J lost 3 bases, and 4 bases stayed unmatched. The CDR3 is 15 amino acids. Germline V gives CDR1 DFQATT, CDR2 SNEGSKA (reference sequence). CDR3 region: CSARGSSGRTDTQYF. The CDR3 region has the DNA TGCAGTGCTAGAGGCAGTAGCGGGAGGACAGATACGCAGTATTTT.

The chain couples TRBV28 to TRBJ1-5; 8 nucleotides agree with TRBD1. The V gene's germline CDR1 is MDHEN and CDR2 SYDVKM. The V segment lost 6 bases and the J segment 5 bases; nucleotides outside the gene matches: 9. The CDR3 runs 15 residues. The CDR3 spells CASRPDRVSHQPQHF. DNA of the CDR3: TGTGCCAGCAGGCCGGACAGGGTGAGCCATCAGCCCCAGCATTTT.

The chain recombines TRBV7-6 with TRBJ2-7, with 10 positions matching TRBD2. The V and J ends lost 1 base and 3 bases, in that order; junction bases with no gene match: 6. Germline V gene sequence: CDR1 SGHVS, CDR2 FNYEAQ. The CDR3 has 16 residues. CDR3 in DNA: TGTGCCAGCAGCTTAGAACCGACTAGCGGGTTCTACGAGCAGTACTTC. It translates to CASSLEPTSGFYEQYF.

The chain carries TRBV30 and TRBJ2-3; tentatively, D is TRBD2 (6 bases). Trimming removed 1 base at V and 0 bases at J, with 14 bases between. The CDR3 loop spans 16 amino acids. Per the germline V gene, CDR1 is GTSNPN and CDR2 is SVGIG (reference sequence). CDR3 residues: CAWSGWTIPSTDTQYF. The CDR3 region has the DNA TGTGCCTGGAGTGGCTGGACTATCCCTAGCACAGATACGCAGTATTTT. Filled out from reference TRBV30 and TRBJ2-3, the complete variable domain reads SQTIHQWPATLVQPVGSPLSLECTVEGTSNPNLYWYRQAAGRGLQLLFYSVGIGQISSEVPQNLSASRPQDRQFILSSKKLLLSDSGFYLCAWSGWTIPSTDTQYFGPGTRLTVL.

The V gene is TRBV5-1, the J gene TRBJ1-2, with D perhaps matching TRBD1 (6 bases). The germline V gene encodes CDR1 SGHRS and CDR2 YFSETQ. This CDR3 has 15 residues. V was shortened by 0 bases and J by 5 bases, with 14 bases between the two germline ends. This CDR3 reads CASSLAGGAVYGYTF. Written as DNA, the CDR3 is TGCGCCAGCAGCTTGGCGGGGGGCGCCGTATATGGCTACACCTTC.

In this sample, this clonotype turned up a few times. V gene TRBV15 combines with J gene TRBJ2-7; possible D gene TRBD2, 6 bases. Deletions cut 0 bases from V and 4 bases from J, with 13 bases between. Germline CDR1 LNHNV, CDR2 YYDKDF (reference sequence). CDR3 length equals 15 residues. The CDR3 is CATSRELRLEYEQYF. The CDR3 DNA sequence: TGTGCCACCAGCAGAGAACTTCGACTAGAGTACGAGCAGTACTTC.

V and J are TRBV2 and TRBJ2-4, with a possible D match to TRBD2 (6 bases). This CDR3 spans 15 amino acids. V gave up 6 bases and J gave up 3 bases, with 15 bases separating them. Per germline, CDR1 SNHLY and CDR2 FYNNEI. CDR3 residues: CASSGTLFVKNIQYF. CDR3 DNA: TGTGCCAGCAGCGGGACTTTATTTGTCAAAAACATTCAGTACTTC.

This clonotype was found a few times. The chain is built from TRBV5-1 and TRBJ2-7; weak D call: TRBD2 (5 bases). V lost 5 bases and J 6 bases, leaving 15 bases between the germline ends. The CDR3 spans 13 residues. Per germline, CDR1 SGHRS and CDR2 YFSETQ. CDR3 loop: CASSGEPAGEQYF. CDR3 nucleotide sequence: TGCGCCAGCAGTGGGGAGCCCGCCGGCGAGCAGTACTTC.